The rows below give T cell receptor beta chains drawn from one sample of a study of T cells in narcolepsy. Data came from immunoSEQ multiplex PCR; TCRdb stores just in-frame clones and leaves some out. The profile shows about 40,000 clones, around 89% of them singletons. Sequenced material: CD45RA- memory CD4+ T cells from PBMCs. These receptor sequences come from a human donor with narcolepsy. CDR3s include the opening cysteine and the closing phenylalanine or tryptophan. A D gene is named only where the DNA matches it firmly. Clone size is stated in some rows and not others, as once, few, many or a class when expanded.

v_gene: TRBV19; d_gene: TRBD1; j_gene: TRBJ1-2; abundance: NA; CDR3aa: CASSSGPGTGVGGYTF; CDR3nt: TGTGCCAGTAGTTCCGGTCCCGGGACAGGGGTGGGTGGCTACACCTTC
v_gene: TRBV11-2; d_gene: NA; j_gene: TRBJ1-1; abundance: NA; CDR3aa: CASRPNMGYAFF; CDR3nt: TGTGCCAGCAGACCTAACATGGGCTACGCTTTCTTT
v_gene: TRBV7-7; d_gene: NA; j_gene: TRBJ2-2; abundance: NA; CDR3aa: CASSLGNSDGELFF; CDR3nt: TGTGCCAGCAGTTTGGGGAACTCGGACGGGGAGCTGTTTTTT
v_gene: TRBV7-9; d_gene: NA; j_gene: TRBJ2-7; abundance: once; CDR3aa: CASSPAAVYEQYF; CDR3nt: TGTGCCAGCAGCCCGGCGGCGGTCTACGAGCAGTACTTC
v_gene: TRBV7-2; d_gene: NA; j_gene: TRBJ2-4; abundance: NA; CDR3aa: CASSLGDAMGNIQYF; CDR3nt: TGTGCCAGCAGCTTAGGCGACGCAATGGGTAACATTCAGTACTTC
v_gene: TRBV28; d_gene: TRBD2; j_gene: TRBJ2-3; abundance: NA; CDR3aa: CASSSSGPRVDTQYF; CDR3nt: TGTGCCAGCAGTTCTAGCGGGCCTAGGGTAGATACGCAGTATTTT
v_gene: TRBV9; d_gene: NA; j_gene: TRBJ2-7; abundance: NA; CDR3aa: CASSSRDGGAYEQYF; CDR3nt: TGTGCCAGCAGCTCCCGGGACGGCGGGGCCTACGAGCAGTACTTC
v_gene: TRBV2; d_gene: NA; j_gene: TRBJ2-7; abundance: NA; CDR3aa: CASSAGTNEQYF; CDR3nt: TGTGCCAGCAGTGCAGGGACAAACGAGCAGTACTTC
v_gene: TRBV11-2; d_gene: TRBD1; j_gene: TRBJ1-1; abundance: NA; CDR3aa: CASSRLGTGGLNTEAFF; CDR3nt: TGTGCCAGCAGCCGTCTCGGGACAGGGGGCCTGAACACTGAAGCTTTCTTT
v_gene: TRBV6-5; d_gene: NA; j_gene: TRBJ2-5; abundance: NA; CDR3aa: CASRDGGRETQYF; CDR3nt: TGTGCCAGCAGAGACGGGGGCCGGGAGACCCAGTACTTC
v_gene: TRBV6-6; d_gene: NA; j_gene: TRBJ1-1; abundance: NA; CDR3aa: CASSYGGLGTEAFF; CDR3nt: TGTGCCAGCAGTTACGGGGGCTTGGGCACTGAAGCTTTCTTT
v_gene: TRBV6-6; d_gene: NA; j_gene: TRBJ1-1; abundance: NA; CDR3aa: CASSPRGQAFF; CDR3nt: TGTGCCAGCAGTCCCAGGGGACAAGCTTTCTTT
v_gene: TRBV6-5; d_gene: TRBD1; j_gene: TRBJ1-4; abundance: NA; CDR3aa: CASSCTTGSSEKLFF; CDR3nt: TGTGCCAGCAGTTGCACGACAGGGTCGAGTGAAAAACTGTTTTTT
v_gene: TRBV14; d_gene: NA; j_gene: TRBJ2-7; abundance: NA; CDR3aa: CASSLGYEQYF; CDR3nt: TGTGCCAGCAGCCTAGGGTACGAGCAGTACTTC
v_gene: TRBV7-6; d_gene: NA; j_gene: TRBJ2-5; abundance: once; CDR3aa: CASTIGGAIGETQYF; CDR3nt: TGTGCCAGCACCATAGGGGGGGCGATTGGAGAGACCCAGTACTTC
v_gene: TRBV4-3; d_gene: NA; j_gene: TRBJ2-2; abundance: NA; CDR3aa: CASSHRTGELFF; CDR3nt: TGCGCCAGCAGCCATCGGACCGGGGAGCTGTTTTTT
v_gene: TRBV19; d_gene: TRBD2; j_gene: TRBJ2-7; abundance: NA; CDR3aa: CASSLAGEIFDPYEQYF; CDR3nt: TGTGCCAGTAGTCTAGCGGGGGAAATTTTTGACCCCTACGAGCAGTACTTC
v_gene: TRBV9; d_gene: NA; j_gene: TRBJ2-2; abundance: once; CDR3aa: CASSGRGNGELFF; CDR3nt: TGTGCCAGCAGCGGGAGGGGGAACGGGGAGCTGTTTTTT
v_gene: TRBV14; d_gene: NA; j_gene: TRBJ2-2; abundance: NA; CDR3aa: CASSQGLASTGELFF; CDR3nt: TGTGCCAGCAGCCAAGGGCTAGCGTCCACCGGGGAGCTGTTTTTT
v_gene: TRBV7-9; d_gene: NA; j_gene: TRBJ1-1; abundance: NA; CDR3aa: CASSPDAPAHTEAFF; CDR3nt: TGTGCCAGCAGTCCGGACGCACCCGCACACACTGAAGCTTTCTTT
v_gene: TRBV18; d_gene: TRBD2; j_gene: TRBJ2-3; abundance: NA; CDR3aa: CASSEREKTDTQYF; CDR3nt: TGTGCCAGCTCCGAGCGGGAGAAAACAGATACGCAGTATTTT